The source of this TCR beta chain is a study of cytotoxic CD8 clonotypes in ibrutinib-treated CLL. Findings of the study overall: Baseline clonality, higher than in age-matched healthy donors, tracked circulating CD8+ T-cell counts.

Notes on this clone: As yet, its antigen is unknown.

This table comes from immunoSEQ multiplex PCR, and its TCRdb copy is limited to in-frame clones, with some not included. The table records 160,000 or so clones, approximately 84% of them present only once. The sequences come from PBMCs, collected after 24 months of ibrutinib treatment. The sequence derives from a human donor with chronic lymphocytic leukemia.

CDR3 bases: TGTGCCAGCAGCACACGCTCCGGGGTAGCGGGAGTTAAGCAGTACTTC. Translation gives CASSTRSGVAGVKQYF. This chain uses TRBV11-2 with TRBJ2-7, with 9 bases that match TRBD2. Germline CDR1 and CDR2: SGHAT and FQNNGV. Trimming removed 5 bases from V and 8 bases from J; junction bases left unmatched: 16. This CDR3 comprises 16 residues.